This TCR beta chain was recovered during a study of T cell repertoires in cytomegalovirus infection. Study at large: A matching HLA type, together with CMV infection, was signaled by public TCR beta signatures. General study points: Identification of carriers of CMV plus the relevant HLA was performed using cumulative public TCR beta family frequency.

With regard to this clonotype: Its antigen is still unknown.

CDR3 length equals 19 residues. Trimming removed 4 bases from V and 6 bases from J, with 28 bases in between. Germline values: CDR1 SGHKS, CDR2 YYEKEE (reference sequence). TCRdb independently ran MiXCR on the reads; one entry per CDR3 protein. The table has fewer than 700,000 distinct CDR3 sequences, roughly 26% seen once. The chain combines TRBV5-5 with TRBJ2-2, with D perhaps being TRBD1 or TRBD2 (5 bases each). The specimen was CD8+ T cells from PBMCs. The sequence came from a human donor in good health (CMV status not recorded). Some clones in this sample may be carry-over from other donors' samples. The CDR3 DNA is TGTGCCAGCAGCCGGTGGCATGTTGCGAGGGACCTTGACCCCGGGGAGCTGTTTTTT. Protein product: CASSRWHVARDLDPGELFF.